Sequencing of this T cell receptor (beta chain) was carried out in a study of blood T cell repertoires in COVID-19. Across the whole study: Donors in the United States, Italy and Spain gave samples during acute or convalescent COVID-19. T cells, B-cell-depleted T cells, or PBMCs supplied cDNA or gDNA.

Source study methods: For nucleated cells, counts were estimated from reference gene primer amplification. The table came from immunoSEQ multiplex PCR; TCRdb's copy has only in-frame clones and leaves some out. D and trimming come from the DNA, and the V and J calls and clone size come from that table. The sample contains tens of thousands of clones, around 80% of which appear only once. V lost 0 bases to trimming and J lost 2 bases, with 16 bases between them. The CDR3 is made up of 17 amino acids. CDR1 LGHNT and CDR2 FRNRAP come from the germline V gene. The chain carries TRBV12-5 and TRBJ2-5; D ambiguous. Material for sequencing was peripheral blood. The sequence was obtained from a human donor in a cohort sampled during active COVID-19. As DNA, the CDR3 is TGTGCTAGTGGTTTGGTAGCTAGTTTTAACTTACAAGAGACCCAGTACTTC. Protein sequence: CASGLVASFNLQETQYF. The full variable domain, rest sourced from reference TRBV12-5 and TRBJ2-5, is DARVTQTPRHKVTEMGQEVTMRCQPILGHNTVFWYRQTMMQGLELLAYFRNRAPLDDSGMPKDRFSAEMPDATLATLKIQPSEPRDSAVYFCASGLVASFNLQETQYFGPGTRLLVL.